The rows below give T cell receptor beta chains drawn from one sample of a study of regulatory T cells in long-lasting Graves disease. Using its own MiXCR run on the multiplex PCR reads, TCRdb lists one record per CDR3 protein. This table holds 300,000 to 400,000 distinct CDR3 sequences, about a sixth found once. The sample was also linked to a second study, of T cells in Graves' hyperthyroidism and ophthalmopathy.

Sequenced material: peripheral blood mononuclear cells (PBMCs), taken at new diagnosis, from a patient treated with antithyroid drugs. Receptors were obtained from a middle-aged man with Graves disease. CDR3s include the opening cysteine and the closing phenylalanine or tryptophan. Fields, in order: clone size, V gene, D gene, J gene, CDR3 protein, CDR3 DNA. A D gene is named only where the DNA matches it firmly. A row's size may be missing; if present it is once, few, many or a size class.

>few|TRBV7-9|TRBD2|TRBJ2-1
CASSLHGSGGDEQFF
TGTGCCAGCAGCTTGCATGGTAGCGGGGGTGATGAGCAGTTCTTC
>many|TRBV7-2|-|TRBJ2-7
CASSLSGTRSYEQYF
TGTGCCAGCAGCTTATCCGGGACCCGATCCTACGAGCAGTACTTC
>many|TRBV10-3|-|TRBJ2-7
CAISAGVWNEQYF
TGTGCCATCAGTGCCGGGGTCTGGAACGAGCAGTACTTC
>few|TRBV20-1|-|TRBJ2-7
CSARPRFHNNRDEVLVYEQYF
TGCAGTGCTAGACCCCGTTTCCATAATAACCGGGACGAGGTCCTCGTTTACGAGCAGTACTTC
>-|TRBV3-1|-|TRBJ1-2
CASSQAGGGNGYTF
TGTGCCAGCAGCCAAGCTGGCGGGGGGAATGGCTACACCTTC
>few|TRBV7-7|TRBD2|TRBJ2-5
CASSRLSGGAEETQYF
TGTGCCAGCAGCCGCCTCAGCGGGGGGGCTGAGGAGACCCAGTACTTC
>-|TRBV28|-|TRBJ2-5
CASSLEAGNLKTQYF
TGTGCCAGCAGTTTAGAGGCGGGAAATTTGAAGACCCAGTACTTC
>many|TRBV2|TRBD1|TRBJ2-5
CASSGTGRETQYF
TGTGCCAGCAGTGGGACAGGGAGAGAGACCCAGTACTTC
>-|TRBV5-1|-|TRBJ1-2
CASAFQGRRYGYTF
TGCGCCAGCGCCTTCCAGGGGCGCCGTTATGGCTACACCTTC
>few|TRBV5-5|TRBD1|TRBJ1-2
CASSLDLTRTGDYGYTF
TGTGCCAGCAGCCTAGACCTCACCCGGACAGGCGACTATGGCTACACCTTC
>-|TRBV12-3/TRBV12-4|-|TRBJ1-1
CASSFLGQKRNTEAFF
TGTGCCAGCAGTTTCCTTGGCCAGAAAAGGAACACTGAAGCTTTCTTT
>many|TRBV5-4|TRBD2|TRBJ2-7
CASSWGGTYEQYF
TGTGCCAGCAGCTGGGGGGGTACCTACGAGCAGTACTTC
>few|TRBV15|-|TRBJ2-3
CATAMNRAGDTQYF
TGTGCCACCGCGATGAACAGGGCCGGAGATACGCAGTATTTT
>many|TRBV12-3/TRBV12-4|TRBD1|TRBJ1-5
CASTPGTGKGSNQPQHF
TGTGCCAGCACCCCGGGGACAGGGAAAGGGAGCAATCAGCCCCAGCATTTT
>medium-sized|TRBV5-8|TRBD2|TRBJ2-3
CASSSSGGADTQYF
TGTGCCAGCAGCTCGAGCGGGGGGGCGGATACGCAGTATTTT
>many|TRBV2|-|TRBJ1-1
CASSGWVPSYTEAFF
TGTGCCAGCAGTGGTTGGGTCCCAAGCTACACTGAAGCTTTCTTT
>many|TRBV7-8|-|TRBJ1-1
CASSLGGLLGTEAFF
TGTGCCAGCAGCTTAGGAGGCCTCTTGGGCACTGAAGCTTTCTTT
>many|TRBV20-1|TRBD2|TRBJ2-3
CSARALLAGGYTQYF
TGCAGTGCTAGAGCCCTCCTAGCGGGGGGATATACGCAGTATTTT
>-|TRBV9|TRBD2|TRBJ2-1
CASSVQFLAGVTNEQFF
TGTGCCAGCAGCGTACAGTTTCTAGCGGGAGTAACCAATGAGCAGTTCTTC
>-|TRBV10-3|-|TRBJ1-1
CAISESKQGGTEAFF
TGTGCCATCAGTGAGTCGAAACAGGGTGGCACTGAAGCTTTCTTT
>-|TRBV18|-|TRBJ1-1
CASSPPGRGEAFF
TGTGCCAGCTCACCACCGGGGAGGGGAGAGGCTTTCTTT
>few|TRBV7-2|-|TRBJ1-1
CASSLAWTSEAFF
TGTGCCAGCAGCTTAGCTTGGACTTCTGAAGCTTTCTTT
>few|TRBV5-1|TRBD2|TRBJ2-1
CASSLAPSGSELVF
TGCGCCAGCAGCTTGGCCCCTAGCGGGAGCGAGCTGGTCTTC
>-|TRBV7-2|TRBD2|TRBJ2-7
CASSHSRWGRAGVSHEQYF
TGTGCCAGCAGCCACTCCCGGTGGGGTAGAGCGGGGGTCTCCCACGAGCAGTACTTC
>few|TRBV7-9|-|TRBJ2-4
CASSISAGIAKNIQYF
TGTGCCAGCAGCATCAGCGCGGGTATAGCCAAAAACATTCAGTACTTC
>many|TRBV29-1|TRBD1|TRBJ2-1
CSGGTVGNREQFF
TGCAGCGGGGGGACAGTCGGTAATAGGGAGCAGTTCTTC
>-|TRBV28|TRBD2|TRBJ2-1
CASSAQEGGGLAYNEQFF
TGTGCCAGCAGTGCGCAGGAGGGCGGGGGGCTCGCTTACAATGAGCAGTTCTTC
>many|TRBV7-9|-|TRBJ2-5
CASSTSQGLGETQYF
TGTGCCAGCAGCACATCTCAAGGGTTGGGGGAGACCCAGTACTTC
>many|TRBV18|TRBD1|TRBJ1-6
CASSPTGWNSPLHF
TGTGCCAGCTCACCGACAGGGTGGAATTCACCCCTCCACTTT
>-|TRBV7-2|-|TRBJ2-1
CASRTPGTYNERFF
TGTGCCAGCAGGACTCCGGGGACCTACAATGAGCGGTTCTTC
>many|TRBV28|-|TRBJ2-5
CASSLYRGGQTQYF
TGTGCCAGCAGTTTATACCGGGGTGGGCAGACCCAGTACTTC
>many|TRBV5-1|TRBD1|TRBJ2-7
CASSTLPGQGEQYF
TGCGCCAGCAGCACACTTCCGGGACAGGGAGAGCAGTACTTC
>many|TRBV27|-|TRBJ2-3
CASSFYRAGLSDTQYF
TGTGCCAGCAGTTTCTACCGGGCGGGGCTCTCAGATACGCAGTATTTT
>many|TRBV2|-|TRBJ2-3
CASRLDASTDTQYF
TGTGCCAGCAGACTGGACGCCAGCACAGATACGCAGTATTTT
>many|TRBV5-1|-|TRBJ2-2
CASSLDVTGELFF
TGCGCCAGCAGCTTGGACGTCACCGGGGAGCTGTTTTTT
>many|TRBV7-3|-|TRBJ1-1
CASSSRVGGEAFF
TGTGCCAGCAGCTCTAGGGTAGGAGGTGAAGCTTTCTTT
>many|TRBV28|TRBD2|TRBJ2-1
CASSSRGSGGVSYNEQFF
TGTGCCAGCAGTTCACGAGGTAGCGGGGGGGTATCCTACAATGAGCAGTTCTTC
>few|TRBV18|-|TRBJ2-7
CASSPRVGVRYEQYF
TGTGCCAGCTCACCTCGGGTTGGGGTGCGCTACGAGCAGTACTTC
>-|TRBV24-1|-|TRBJ2-1
CATSTTNNEQFF
TGTGCCACCTCGACTACCAACAATGAGCAGTTCTTC
>many|TRBV5-1|-|TRBJ2-6
CASSLGLGSLRGANVLTF
TGCGCCAGCAGCTTGGGTCTCGGCAGCCTCCGGGGGGCCAACGTCCTGACTTTC
>many|TRBV27|-|TRBJ2-2
CASSLSARNTGELFF
TGTGCCAGCAGTTTATCGGCCAGGAACACCGGGGAGCTGTTTTTT
>-|TRBV28|-|TRBJ2-7
CASSTPQTLRDEQYF
TGTGCCAGCAGTACACCGCAAACTCTCCGGGACGAGCAGTACTTC
>-|TRBV30|-|TRBJ1-3
CASVPGASRHTIYF
TGTGCCTCCGTGCCAGGGGCCTCCCGGCACACCATATATTTT
>many|TRBV18|TRBD1|TRBJ1-1
CASSHGQGTEAFF
TGTGCCAGCTCACACGGACAGGGCACTGAAGCTTTCTTT
>-|TRBV5-6|-|TRBJ2-1
CASSYEGSYNEQFF
TGTGCCAGCAGCTACGAGGGTTCCTACAATGAGCAGTTCTTC
>-|TRBV4-2|-|TRBJ2-3
CTSSLTDTQYF
TGTACCAGCAGCCTAACGGATACGCAGTATTTT
>-|TRBV12-3/TRBV12-4|-|TRBJ1-2
CASSLIGRPYGYTF
TGTGCCAGCAGTTTAATCGGGCGCCCCTATGGCTACACCTTC
>few|TRBV6-1|-|TRBJ1-5
CASRGGGAGQPQHF
TGTGCCAGCAGGGGGGGGGGTGCGGGTCAGCCCCAGCATTTT
>many|TRBV30|-|TRBJ2-3
CAWSPGSDTQYF
TGTGCCTGGAGTCCGGGGTCTGATACGCAGTATTTT
>many|TRBV7-2|-|TRBJ2-1
CASTQTFRKAYNEQFF
TGTGCCAGCACCCAGACATTCAGAAAGGCCTACAATGAGCAGTTCTTC
>many|TRBV14|-|TRBJ2-1
CASSHEEDYYNEQFF
TGTGCCAGCAGCCACGAGGAGGACTACTACAATGAGCAGTTCTTC
>many|TRBV30|TRBD2|TRBJ2-3
CAWNVAGSTDTQYF
TGTGCCTGGAATGTAGCGGGATCCACAGATACGCAGTATTTT
>many|TRBV2|-|TRBJ1-1
CASRRPSDKDTEAFF
TGTGCCAGCAGAAGACCTTCTGACAAAGACACTGAAGCTTTCTTT